This entry concerns a single T cell receptor (beta chain). This clone's antigen is unknown. One base away there is no much larger clone; base qualities are not given. The trim is 3 bases for V and 0 bases for J, with a gap of 7 bases between the germline ends. In the germline V gene, CDR1 corresponds to SGHTA and CDR2 to FQGNSA. The CDR3 has 14 amino acids, counting the end cysteine and phenylalanine. Kept here is only the CDR3 DNA, which spans 42 bases and is read in frame from base 1. The immunoSEQ Assay, a bias-controlled multiplex PCR, was used to amplify TCRbeta CDR3 regions from genomic DNA. Processing in the source paper ran as follows. Within the assay, amplification of reference gene primers was used to estimate how many nucleated cells each sample contained. To quantify the absolute abundance of each unique TCRbeta CDR3 rearrangement, sequence reads were collapsed and filtered. Productive Simpson clonality was computed per sample as the square root of Simpson's diversity index over productive rearrangements. This is the immuneACCESS table as TCRdb keeps it, with only in-frame sequences that have V and J called. A part of the clones is gone; compared with another copy, unresolved V genes explain less than half, and the rest is unexplained. V, J and clone size are those of that table, while D and trimming were read from the DNA. The sample table contains a few hundred thousand clones; only one count was recorded for approximately 90% of them. Over 0.95% of the sample is taken by the ten largest.

This specimen comes from a study of blood T cell repertoires in COVID-19 (dated by TCRdb to about 2020). At the level of the whole study: Samples covering the acute and convalescent phases of COVID-19 were provided by collaborators in the United States, Italy and Spain. The dataset comprised deeply sampled blood TCRbeta repertoires from subjects exposed to, actively infected with, or recovered from COVID-19. Where available, HLA class I and class II types were obtained from metadata supplied by the sample provider rather than from assay-based typing. The material from the prospective study consisted of cDNA or gDNA derived from T cells, B-cell-depleted T cells, or PBMCs. The repertoires were made available in a free public database intended to serve as a resource for research on the immune response to SARS-CoV-2. The samples were drawn from the first 160 participants of the ongoing ImmuneRACE study and from 1,254 subjects provided by 6 global collaborators. A de-identified subject ID, COVID-19 status, age in years and sex were almost always included in the sample metadata. The research as a whole found: The amount of clinical and demographic metadata varied by source and participant and was provided uncurated.

Enrolling through a virtual design, the prospective study's participants ranged in age from roughly 18 to 90 years and lived across some 23 United States geographic areas. Cohort assignment in the prospective study relied on participant-reported clinical history from a screening survey and a study questionnaire. Recovered participants in ImmuneRACE Cohort 3 were defined as having two consecutive negative NP/OP PCR tests, clearance from a healthcare professional, or resolution of symptoms. In the prospective study, mobile phlebotomists collected whole blood, serum and a nasopharyngeal or oropharyngeal swab from each participant. Prospective study participants could optionally give additional blood draws and questionnaires over an approximately 2-month period. Prospective study blood samples were shipped either frozen or at room temperature before DNA extraction.

Sequenced sample: PBMCs or T cells enriched from blood (not recorded which). The V and J segments used are TRBV7-2 and TRBJ2-3; the D segment cannot be called with confidence. This TCR came from a man aged 25 to 40 who had recovered from COVID-19. The DNA is as follows: TGTGCCAGCAGCTTCGAGTGGAGCACAGATACGCAGTATTTT. Its amino acids are CASSFEWSTDTQYF.